The next 5 T cell receptor beta chains were all read from a single sample in a study of T cells in Graves' hyperthyroidism and ophthalmopathy. It was RNA transcripts that yielded the amplified TCR beta CDR3 regions. HTBI primers were used for first-round RT-PCR of the TCR CDR3. TCRdb called the multiplex PCR reads again in MiXCR, with one record for every CDR3 protein. Of 390,000 or so distinct CDR3 sequences in the sample, about 15% are singletons; the top ten hold roughly 13%. The sample consisted of blood. These TCRs come from a man between 18 and 29 years old with Graves' ophthalmopathy.

This clonotype was observed many times. The chain carries TRBV5-1 and TRBJ2-3, with 7 bases lining up with TRBD2. From germline, CDR1 is SGHRS and CDR2 YFSETQ. V shed 4 bases and J 1 base; nucleotides not matched to a gene: 6. The CDR3 has 15 residues. The CDR3 DNA follows: TGCGCCAGCAGCGGCGTGGCGGGGGGCACAGATACGCAGTATTTT. Protein sequence: CASSGVAGGTDTQYF.

This clonotype was counted at least ten times. The chain joins TRBV11-2 to TRBJ2-7, with D unresolved. This CDR3 is built from 13 residues. Germline V gives CDR1 SGHAT, CDR2 FQNNGV. Trimming removed 5 bases at V and 4 bases at J, with 12 bases between. The CDR3 DNA is TGTGCCAGCAGCAATATAGGTCCTTACGAGCAGTACTTC. Protein sequence: CASSNIGPYEQYF.

This clonotype has more than one count but fewer than ten. V usage is TRBV19 and J usage is TRBJ2-3; TRBD2 matches 7 bases. CDR1 and CDR2 (germline): LNHDA, SQIVND (reference sequence). This CDR3 is 16 amino acids long. Trimming took 5 bases from V and 3 from J; bases not matched to a gene: 11. CDR3 nucleotides: TGTGCCAGTAGTGCCCCAGCGGGAAGTGTGACAGATACGCAGTATTTT. It yields the protein CASSAPAGSVTDTQYF.

Many counts were recorded for this clonotype. The chain is built from TRBV7-9 and TRBJ2-1; 8 bases are a match to TRBD1. Per the germline V gene, CDR1 is SEHNR and CDR2 is FQNEAQ (reference sequence). Trimming took 5 bases from V and 5 from J; bases not matched to a gene: 11. This CDR3 comprises 16 residues. Here the CDR3 DNA reads TGTGCCAGCAGCGTTACCGGGACAGGTGGACACAATGAGCAGTTCTTC. Translation: CASSVTGTGGHNEQFF.

This clonotype was seen at least ten times. This chain links TRBV7-9 with TRBJ2-3, with D perhaps TRBD1 (6 bases). V was trimmed by 7 bases and J by 6 bases, leaving 11 bases between them. CDR1 is SEHNR, CDR2 FQNEAQ, per germline (reference sequence). The CDR3 contains 12 residues. CDR3 region: CASNMRGDTQYF. As DNA, the CDR3 is TGTGCCAGCAACATGAGGGGGGATACGCAGTATTTT.